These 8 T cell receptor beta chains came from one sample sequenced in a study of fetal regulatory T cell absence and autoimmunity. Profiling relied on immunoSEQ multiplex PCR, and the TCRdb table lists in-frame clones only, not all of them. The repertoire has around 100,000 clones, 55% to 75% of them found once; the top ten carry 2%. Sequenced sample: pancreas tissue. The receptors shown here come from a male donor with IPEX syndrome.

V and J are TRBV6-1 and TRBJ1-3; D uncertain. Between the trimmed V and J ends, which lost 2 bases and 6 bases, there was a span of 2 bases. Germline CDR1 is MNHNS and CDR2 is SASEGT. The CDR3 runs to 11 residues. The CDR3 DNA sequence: TGTGCCAGCAGTGAAATAAACACCATATATTTT. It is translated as CASSEINTIYF.

CDR3 protein: CASSTGTGGNQPQHF. The CDR3 nucleotides read TGCGCCAGCAGCACCGGGACAGGGGGGAATCAGCCCCAGCATTTT. The V and J genes are TRBV5-1 and TRBJ1-5; 11 bases line up with TRBD1. This CDR3 has 15 residues. Trimming at V came to 4 bases and at J to 4 bases, leaving 4 bases not matched to a gene. The germline CDR1 and CDR2 sequences are SGHRS and YFSETQ.

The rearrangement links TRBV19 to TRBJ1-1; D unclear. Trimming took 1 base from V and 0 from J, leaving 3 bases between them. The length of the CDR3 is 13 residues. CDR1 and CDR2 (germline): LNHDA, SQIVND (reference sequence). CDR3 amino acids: CASSIVMNTEAFF. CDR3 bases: TGTGCCAGTAGTATAGTCATGAACACTGAAGCTTTCTTT.

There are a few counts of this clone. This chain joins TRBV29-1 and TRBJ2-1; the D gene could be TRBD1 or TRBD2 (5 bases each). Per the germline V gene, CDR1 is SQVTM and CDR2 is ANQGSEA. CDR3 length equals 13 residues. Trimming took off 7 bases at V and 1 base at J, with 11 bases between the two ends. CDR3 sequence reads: CSAGTPSYNEQFF. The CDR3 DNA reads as TGCAGCGCCGGGACCCCATCCTACAATGAGCAGTTCTTC.

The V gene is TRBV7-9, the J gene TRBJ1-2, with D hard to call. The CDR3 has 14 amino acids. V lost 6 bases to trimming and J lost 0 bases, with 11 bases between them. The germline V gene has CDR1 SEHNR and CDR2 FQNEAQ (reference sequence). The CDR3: CASSRFGTNYGYTF. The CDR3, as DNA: TGTGCCAGCAGTCGTTTTGGGACTAACTATGGCTACACCTTC.

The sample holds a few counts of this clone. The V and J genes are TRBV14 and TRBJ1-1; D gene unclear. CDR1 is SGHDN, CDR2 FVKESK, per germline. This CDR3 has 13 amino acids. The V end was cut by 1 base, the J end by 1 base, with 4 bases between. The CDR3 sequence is CASSQGQNTEAFF. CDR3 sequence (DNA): TGTGCCAGCAGCCAAGGACAGAACACTGAAGCTTTCTTT.

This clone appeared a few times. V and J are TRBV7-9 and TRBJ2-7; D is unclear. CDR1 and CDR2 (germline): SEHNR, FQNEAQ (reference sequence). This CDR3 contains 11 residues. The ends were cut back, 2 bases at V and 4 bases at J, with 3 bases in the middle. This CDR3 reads CASSLQYEQYF. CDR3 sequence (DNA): TGTGCCAGCAGCTTACAATACGAGCAGTACTTC.

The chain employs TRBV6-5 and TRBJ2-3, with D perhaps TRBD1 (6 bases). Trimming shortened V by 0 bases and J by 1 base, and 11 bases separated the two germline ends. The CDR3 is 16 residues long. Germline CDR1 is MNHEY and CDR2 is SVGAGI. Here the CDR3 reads CASSYSPWGRTDTQYF. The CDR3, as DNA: TGTGCCAGCAGTTACTCGCCGTGGGGGCGCACAGATACGCAGTATTTT.